The present T cell receptor (beta chain) was sequenced within a study of blood T cell repertoires in COVID-19. V was shortened by 2 bases and J by 2 bases, with 9 bases between the two germline ends. Germline lookup yields CDR1 MGHDK and CDR2 SYGVNS. The CDR3 is 14 amino acids. Original processing notes: The assay estimated nucleated cells by amplifying reference gene primers. Clones were read by immunoSEQ multiplex PCR, and TCRdb kept only the in-frame ones, dropping some. D and trimming were read from the DNA, whereas the V and J calls and clone size are those reported in that table. Of 150,000 to 250,000 clones in the sample, about 80% were seen once. Participant-reported clinical history was the basis for cohort assignment.

The sequence derives from a man aged 40-49 years who had recovered from COVID-19. The material sequenced was PBMCs or T cells enriched from blood (not recorded which). The V and J genes are TRBV25-1 and TRBJ1-1, with D hard to call. CDR3 region: CASSEVSPNTEAFF. The CDR3 nucleotides read TGTGCCAGCAGTGAAGTGAGCCCAAACACTGAAGCTTTCTTT.